The 17 T cell receptor beta chains reported below all come from one sample, sequenced in a study of control samples from healthy donors and cancer patients. The data were produced by immunoSEQ multiplex PCR, yet TCRdb's version contains in-frame clones alone and is incomplete. The table includes fewer than 150,000 clones, less than 95% detected once. The sequenced sample was blood. These receptors were taken from a young man in good health.

Comment on this clone: Other DNA sequences in the sample encode the same CDR3. The chain employs TRBV6-5 and TRBJ1-1; D possibly corresponds to TRBD1 (5 bases). Trimming removed 5 bases from V and 2 bases from J, with 9 bases in between. This CDR3 spans 13 amino acids. CDR1 is MNHEY, CDR2 SVGAGI, per germline. The chain's CDR3 is CASSQQGNTEAFF. The CDR3 DNA sequence: TGTGCCAGCAGTCAGCAGGGTAACACTGAAGCTTTCTTT.

The chain is built from TRBV6-5 and TRBJ1-5; D is uncertain. V lost 6 bases, J lost 5 bases, and 11 bases lay in between. The CDR3 spans 13 residues. Looked up from germline, CDR1 is MNHEY and CDR2 is SVGAGI. The CDR3 DNA is TGTGCCAGCAGCGAGATTAGGGATCAGCCCCAGCATTTT. Its protein is CASSEIRDQPQHF.

J is TRBJ2-7 and V is TRBV30, with TRBD1 matching over 9 bases. J gave up 6 bases and V 0 bases, and 9 bases lay outside the gene matches. CDR3 length equals 15 residues. CDR1 and CDR2 from the germline V gene are GTSNPN and SVGIG (reference sequence). The CDR3 DNA sequence: TGTGCCTGGAGTGTACCGGGACAGGGTAGCTCCGAGCAGTACTTC. It is translated as CAWSVPGQGSSEQYF.

V usage is TRBV5-4 and J usage is TRBJ2-1; D not certain. CDR3 size: 12 residues. Trimming pared 4 bases from V and 8 bases from J, leaving 10 bases between. The germline CDR1 and CDR2 sequences are SGHNT and YYREEE (reference sequence). The DNA for the CDR3 is TGTGCCAGCAGCCCGGAGCGCGATGAGCAGTTCTTC. Protein sequence: CASSPERDEQFF.

The chain uses TRBV5-4 and TRBJ1-1, with TRBD1 matching over 8 bases. This CDR3 spans 15 amino acids. From germline, CDR1 is SGHNT and CDR2 YYREEE (reference sequence). Trimming cost V 2 bases and J 3 bases; bases outside gene matches: 6. The CDR3 loop is CASSFPDRADTEAFF. CDR3 coding DNA: TGTGCCAGCAGCTTCCCGGACAGGGCTGACACTGAAGCTTTCTTT.

The gene calls are TRBV6-2 or TRBV6-3 and TRBJ1-3; 7 nucleotides align to TRBD1. Germline CDR1 reads MNHEY; CDR2 reads SVGEGT. Trimming took 6 bases from V and 0 from J; bases not matched to a gene: 11. This CDR3 comprises 17 residues. CDR3 bases: TGTGCCAGCAGCCCTCACAGGGGTCAAAGCTCTGGAAACACCATATATTTT. It specifies CASSPHRGQSSGNTIYF.

The chain has TRBV2 and TRBJ1-2; 10 bases agree with TRBD1. This CDR3 region has 15 residues. V shed 7 bases and J 5 bases; nucleotides not matched to a gene: 10. Germline V gene lookup returns CDR1 SNHLY and CDR2 FYNNEI. The CDR3 bases are TGTGCCAGCATCTATTCCGGGACAGGGGAATATGGCTACACCTTC. It codes for CASIYSGTGEYGYTF.

The chain uses TRBV1 and TRBJ1-5. TRBV1 corresponds to a pseudogene. CDR3 length: 12 amino acids. The CDR3 nucleotides read TGCACCCGGTGGGTGGGCAATCAGCCCCAGCATTTT. Protein product: CTRWVGNQPQHF.

This chain connects TRBV16 to TRBJ2-3; D is uncertain. Trimming left V 4 bases short and J 2 bases short, with 4 bases between. CDR1 and CDR2 (germline): KGHSY, FQNENV. This CDR3 has 12 amino acids. Here the CDR3 reads CASSLATDTQYF. The CDR3 DNA reads TGTGCCAGCAGCCTTGCCACAGATACGCAGTATTTT.

V usage is TRBV29-1 and J usage is TRBJ1-4; D gene unclear. Germline assignment: CDR1 SQVTM and CDR2 ANQGSEA. The CDR3 has 14 amino acids. With 7 bases removed from V and 3 bases from J, the gap between germline ends came to 15 bases. The CDR3: CSEAAIAANEKLFF. The CDR3 region has the DNA TGCAGCGAGGCTGCCATTGCCGCTAATGAAAAACTGTTTTTT.

V usage is TRBV7-9 and J usage is TRBJ1-1; D unclear. In germline, CDR1 is SEHNR, CDR2 FQNEAQ (reference sequence). The CDR3 has 11 residues. Deletions cut 3 bases from V and 8 bases from J, with 7 bases between. Written as DNA, the CDR3 is TGTGCCAGCAGCTTGACGGGGGAAGCTTTCTTT. Translation: CASSLTGEAFF.

This clone has only one observation. This rearrangement joins TRBV5-1 to TRBJ1-2; D is uncertain. The CDR3 is made up of 14 amino acids. The germline V and J ends were trimmed by 0 bases and 2 bases, with 8 bases remaining between them. Germline V gene data show CDR1 as SGHRS and CDR2 as YFSETQ. In DNA, the CDR3 is TGCGCCAGCAGCTTGGCCGGCAGGAACTATGGCTACACCTTC. Its protein product is CASSLAGRNYGYTF.

The gene calls are TRBV29-1 and TRBJ2-3, with a weak D call TRBD2 (6 bases). Trimming stripped 4 bases from V and 0 bases from J, with 8 bases between. The CDR3 is 13 amino acids. The germline CDR1 and CDR2 sequences are SQVTM and ANQGSEA. The CDR3 coding sequence is TGCAGCGTTGGAGGAGGGAGCACAGATACGCAGTATTTT. Encoded protein: CSVGGGSTDTQYF.

The CDR3 protein is CASRFGNTEAFF. Written as DNA, the CDR3 is TGTGCCAGCCGCTTTGGGAACACTGAAGCTTTCTTT. The chain couples TRBV6-5 to TRBJ1-1, with unresolved D. The V end was cut by 8 bases, the J end by 1 base, with 8 bases between. From germline, CDR1 is MNHEY and CDR2 SVGAGI. There are 12 residues in the CDR3.

This clone was observed once. This chain uses TRBV29-1 with TRBJ1-4, with a possible D match to TRBD1 (5 bases). The germline gives CDR1 SQVTM, CDR2 ANQGSEA. The CDR3 spans 14 residues. Deletions cut 6 bases from V and 14 bases from J, with 25 bases between. The CDR3 nucleotides are TGCAGCGTCGTCACGGGACGGGAGGACGGTTATCTGTTTTTT. As protein: CSVVTGREDGYLFF. The full variable domain, its missing parts supplied by reference TRBV29-1 and TRBJ1-4, is SAVISQKPSRDICQRGTSLTIQCQVDSQVTMMFWYRQQPGQSLTLIATANQGSEATYESGFVIDKFPISRPNLTFSTLTVSNMSPEDSSIYLCSVVTGREDGYLFFGSGTQLSVL.

The chain employs TRBV5-8 and TRBJ1-5, with no clear D. Germline-derived CDR1 and CDR2 are SGHTS and YDEGEE. The CDR3 spans 16 residues. The germline V and J ends were trimmed by 0 bases and 0 bases, with 10 bases remaining between them. CDR3 sequence (DNA): TGTGCCAGCAGCTTGGCCCCCAGTTATAGCAATCAGCCCCAGCATTTT. Translated: CASSLAPSYSNQPQHF. The full variable domain, completed using reference TRBV5-8 and TRBJ1-5, is EAGVTQSPTHLIKTRGQQATLRCSPISGHTSVYWYQQALGLGLQFLLWYDEGEERNRGNFPPRFSGRQFPNYSSELNVNALELEDSALYLCASSLAPSYSNQPQHFGDGTRLSIL.

The CDR3 sequence: CASEYRGAPYGYTF. CDR3 nucleotides: TGTGCCAGCGAGTACCGGGGCGCCCCCTATGGCTACACCTTC. This rearrangement joins TRBV19 to TRBJ1-2, with a weak D call TRBD1 (5 bases). The CDR3 covers 14 residues. Germline CDR1 LNHDA, CDR2 SQIVND (reference sequence). V lost 9 bases and J lost 4, with 18 bases in between.